This entry is about one T cell receptor beta chain. Its specificity is not known. This entry comes from a study of OX40 agonist ivuxolimab in advanced cancers. Study results and caveats: People who partly responded at 0.1-3.0 mg/kg had some of the least clonal expansion seen.

Some clones are missing from TCRdb's copy, which holds only in-frame ones; the method was immunoSEQ multiplex PCR. The table records some 82,000 clones, almost 90% of them present only once. CDR3 length: 16 amino acids. Germline V gene sequence: CDR1 SGHRS, CDR2 YFSETQ. V lost 0 bases, J lost 0 bases, and 4 bases stayed unmatched. This sequence originates from an adult with an advanced solid tumor such as melanoma, head and neck, liver or kidney cancer. This chain connects TRBV5-1 to TRBJ2-7, with TRBD2 matching over 9 bases. This specimen consisted of CD4+ or CD8+ T cells sorted from blood, obtained in a trial of the OX40 agonist ivuxolimab. The DNA of the CDR3 is TGCGCCAGCAGCTTGGGAAGTAGCGGGAGCTCCTACGAGCAGTACTTC. This codes for CASSLGSSGSSYEQYF.